The sample holds a few counts of the clone carrying this T cell receptor (beta chain). CDR3 and TCR beta VDJ profiling relied on a genomic DNA template. One entry per CDR3 protein results from TCRdb running MiXCR on the reads. The sample lists about 110,000 distinct CDR3 sequences, around 53% occurring once. This sample was included in a study of CD8+CD57+ T cells in acquired aplastic anemia. Trimming at V came to 6 bases and at J to 8 bases, leaving 9 bases not matched to a gene. Per germline, CDR1 SGHAT and CDR2 FQNNGV. The CDR3 loop spans 13 amino acids. This receptor was identified in a human donor in good health, serving as a control. The chain has TRBV11-2 and TRBJ1-2; TRBD1 matches at 7 bases. What was sequenced was sorted CD4+, CD8+, or CD8+CD57+ T cells (not recorded which) from PBMCs. CDR3 sequence: CASSLKGAQGYTF. CDR3 coding DNA: TGTGCCAGCAGTCTTAAGGGGGCGCAGGGCTACACCTTC.